Listed below are T cell receptor beta chains from one sample, sequenced in a study of a mutant IDH1 vaccine in newly diagnosed glioma. Assay used: immunoSEQ multiplex PCR; TCRdb lists only in-frame clones, some missing. The sample has about 66,000 clones; 65% to 90% are singletons. This sample comprised PBMCs, obtained from a glioma patient treated with radiotherapy, temozolomide or both. The source of these receptors is a man aged 25 to 40 with glioma. Both conserved end residues are part of each CDR3. A D gene is named only where the DNA matches it firmly. Clone size appears in some rows only: once, few, many, or a class for an expanded clone.

j_gene: TRBJ2-1; d_gene: .; v_gene: TRBV10-1; abundance: .; CDR3aa: CASSDWGGAGEQFF; CDR3nt: TGCGCCAGCAGTGATTGGGGGGGGGCCGGTGAGCAGTTCTTC
j_gene: TRBJ1-5; d_gene: .; v_gene: TRBV2; abundance: .; CDR3aa: CASSEALRGNQPQHF; CDR3nt: TGTGCCAGCAGTGAAGCGCTTCGGGGAAATCAGCCCCAGCATTTT
j_gene: TRBJ1-6; d_gene: TRBD1; v_gene: TRBV7-2; abundance: .; CDR3aa: CASSSGQGGSPLHF; CDR3nt: TGTGCCAGCAGCTCGGGACAGGGGGGATCACCCCTCCACTTT
j_gene: TRBJ1-6; d_gene: .; v_gene: TRBV9; abundance: .; CDR3aa: CASSGSRVPYNSPLHF; CDR3nt: TGTGCCAGCAGCGGTAGTCGGGTCCCTTATAATTCACCCCTCCACTTT
j_gene: TRBJ2-7; d_gene: TRBD2; v_gene: TRBV6-5; abundance: .; CDR3aa: CASSYTSGTSGVEQYF; CDR3nt: TGTGCCAGCAGTTATACCTCCGGGACTAGCGGAGTTGAGCAGTACTTC
j_gene: TRBJ1-1; d_gene: .; v_gene: TRBV6-5; abundance: .; CDR3aa: CASSYRAGMNTEAFF; CDR3nt: TGTGCCAGCAGTTACCGGGCAGGGATGAACACTGAAGCTTTCTTT
j_gene: TRBJ2-7; d_gene: TRBD2; v_gene: TRBV7-9; abundance: .; CDR3aa: CASSSVSGLAEAYEQYF; CDR3nt: TGTGCCAGCAGCAGCGTATCTGGACTAGCTGAGGCCTACGAGCAGTACTTC
j_gene: TRBJ1-2; d_gene: .; v_gene: TRBV19; abundance: .; CDR3aa: CASSKPWTADDYGYTF; CDR3nt: TGTGCCAGTAGTAAGCCTTGGACGGCGGATGACTATGGCTACACCTTC
j_gene: TRBJ1-1; d_gene: .; v_gene: TRBV28; abundance: few; CDR3aa: CASSSTRVNTEAFF; CDR3nt: TGTGCCAGCAGTTCGACACGCGTGAACACTGAAGCTTTCTTT
j_gene: TRBJ2-3; d_gene: .; v_gene: TRBV27; abundance: .; CDR3aa: CASSLSSSYTDTQYF; CDR3nt: TGTGCCAGCAGTTTATCCAGTTCTTACACAGATACGCAGTATTTT
j_gene: TRBJ2-5; d_gene: .; v_gene: TRBV30; abundance: .; CDR3aa: CAWSVPGVEIETQYF; CDR3nt: TGTGCCTGGAGTGTACCAGGGGTGGAAATAGAGACCCAGTACTTC
j_gene: TRBJ1-1; d_gene: .; v_gene: TRBV5-1; abundance: .; CDR3aa: CASSPGKGMGTEAFF; CDR3nt: TGCGCCAGCAGCCCGGGAAAGGGCATGGGCACTGAAGCTTTCTTT
j_gene: TRBJ2-1; d_gene: .; v_gene: TRBV13; abundance: .; CDR3aa: CASSYRDSPLNEQFF; CDR3nt: TGTGCCAGCAGCTACCGGGACTCCCCTCTCAATGAGCAGTTCTTC
j_gene: TRBJ1-6; d_gene: TRBD1; v_gene: TRBV27; abundance: .; CDR3aa: CASKMTDRDYNSPLHF; CDR3nt: TGTGCCAGCAAAATGACGGACAGGGACTATAATTCACCCCTCCACTTT
j_gene: TRBJ2-7; d_gene: .; v_gene: TRBV6-1; abundance: .; CDR3aa: CASSEYRQGGEEQYF; CDR3nt: TGTGCCAGCAGCGAATATCGACAGGGAGGGGAAGAGCAGTACTTC
j_gene: TRBJ2-3; d_gene: TRBD2; v_gene: TRBV6-4; abundance: once; CDR3aa: CASSVAGGTDTQYF; CDR3nt: TGTGCCAGCAGCGTAGCGGGGGGCACAGATACGCAGTATTTT